The clone carrying this TCR beta chain showed up just a few times. The antigen remains undetermined. The germline CDR1 and CDR2 sequences are SGHTA and FQGNSA. Trimming shortened V by 1 base and J by 3 bases, and 9 bases separated the two germline ends. The CDR3 has 14 amino acids. This specimen comes from a study of T cells after yellow fever vaccination. About the study: The authors prepared low-cell-number fractions using SMART-Seq v4 Ultra Low Input. Findings and limits, study-wide: There was a small share of clonotypes that showed up in both the CD4 and CD8 compartments. Once the booster was given, most primary-vaccination clones reappeared, at just under 98% for CD4 and over 85% for CD8.

The TCR cDNA carried a universal primer site and UMIs from 5'RACE template switching. Using its own MiXCR run on the 5' RACE reads, TCRdb lists one record per CDR3 protein. The data show 450,000 to 550,000 distinct CDR3 sequences, over 15% seen once. The sample was PBMCs, taken 15 days after the yellow fever booster vaccination. J is TRBJ1-2 and V is TRBV7-2; D is unclear. This receptor was identified in a man aged 25 to 45 who received the YFV17D yellow fever vaccine. The CDR3 is CASSLGMRHYGYTF. In DNA, the CDR3 is TGTGCCAGCAGCTTAGGGATGAGGCACTATGGCTACACCTTC.